The present entry profiles one T cell receptor (beta chain) with its context. What it binds is unknown. Single viable CD3+CD4+CD8-CD45RO+ cells were sorted as the memory CD4+ T cells. Donors' CMV status reflects serum IgG against pp150, pp28, p38, p52. Trimming pared 7 bases from V and 1 base from J, leaving 8 bases between. The CDR3 loop spans 14 amino acids. The germline gives CDR1 MNHNS, CDR2 SASEGT. The data derive from a study of memory CD4+ T cells and cytomegalovirus serostatus. Whole-study results and caveats: Suggested: most of the CMV-linked TCR signature lies in CD4+ memory cells.

Produced via immunoSEQ multiplex PCR; TCRdb's table is partial and in-frame only. Altogether about 40,000 clones are present, over 70% being singletons, with the ten largest covering around 0.5%. The sequenced sample consisted of memory CD4+ T cells from blood. The source of this sequence is an adult in good health and CMV-seronegative. The chain has TRBV6-1 and TRBJ1-6; D is unresolved. The CDR3 reads CASMTGSYNSPLHF. The CDR3 DNA reads as TGTGCCAGCATGACTGGATCCTATAATTCACCCCTCCACTTT.